This T cell receptor (beta chain) was captured in a study of molecular identifiers for immune sequencing clone quantification. Using a CD8+CD4-CCR7+CD45RA+ phenotype, naive CD8 T cells were sorted. This clonotype has a handful of counts. TCRdb re-called the PCR reads with MiXCR, one entry per CDR3 protein. The repertoire holds 460,000 or so distinct CDR3 sequences, with roughly 25% as singletons. This CDR3 has 19 residues. Losses at the gene ends were 4 bases for V and 1 base for J; bases not matched to a gene: 10. The receptor's source is a human donor in good health. Some libraries in this study had Jurkat cell RNA spiked in. Source material: naive CD8+ T cells from blood, with Jurkat cell RNA spiked in. Subset indicated: FACS-sorted CD8+CD4-CCR7+CD45RA+ naive T cells. The chain links TRBV12-3 or TRBV12-4 to TRBJ2-2; 12 bases agree with TRBD2. CDR3 sequence reads: CASSSGTSGYGRNTGELFF. The CDR3 DNA reads as TGTGCCAGCAGTTCGGGGACTAGCGGGTACGGTCGGAACACCGGGGAGCTGTTTTTT.